This TCR beta chain stems from a study of blood T cells in healthy people across ages. Broader study findings: Roughly linearly, TCR beta diversity per million T cells fell as age increased.

With a J-beta primer mix and a sample-barcoded 5' primer, a second PCR ran 7 to 11 cycles. MiXCR, run by TCRdb on the 5' RACE reads, gives a single entry per CDR3 protein. The sample contains roughly 1.5 million distinct CDR3 sequences, roughly 43% of which appear only once. In the case of this clonotype: What it recognizes is unknown.

Aged roughly 6 to 90, donors were systemically healthy Caucasians from Russia. Isolation per sample recovered at least 7 million PBMCs. Germline trimming cut 2 bases from V and 4 bases from J; bases unmatched to any gene: 9. From germline, CDR1 is LGHDT and CDR2 YNNKEL (reference sequence). There are 18 residues in the CDR3. The chain carries TRBV3-1 and TRBJ2-5; 14 nucleotides line up with TRBD2. The receptor was isolated from a woman aged 18 to 35 in good health. The sample comprised blood. The CDR3 DNA follows: TGTGCCAGCAGCCAAAGTGCGGGACTAGCGGGAGAGGGAGAGACCCAGTACTTC. This codes for CASSQSAGLAGEGETQYF.